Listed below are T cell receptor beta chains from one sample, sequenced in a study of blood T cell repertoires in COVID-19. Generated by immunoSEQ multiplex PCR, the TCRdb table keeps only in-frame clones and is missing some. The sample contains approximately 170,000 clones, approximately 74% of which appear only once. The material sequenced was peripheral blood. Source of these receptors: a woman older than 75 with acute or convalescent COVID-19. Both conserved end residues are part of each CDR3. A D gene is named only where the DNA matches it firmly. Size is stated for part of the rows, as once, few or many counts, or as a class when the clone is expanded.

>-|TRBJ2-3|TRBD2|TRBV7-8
TGTGCCAGCAGCTTAGTTTGGATTGCGCCAGATTGGGGTCGGGCGGGAGCTGATACGCAGTATTTT
CASSLVWIAPDWGRAGADTQYF
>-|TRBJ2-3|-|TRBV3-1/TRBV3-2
TGTGCCAGCAGCCAAGATGTGGGGGCCACGGATACGCAGTATTTT
CASSQDVGATDTQYF
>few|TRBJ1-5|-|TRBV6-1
TGTGCCAGCAGTGAATTTGTTGGAGCGTTTAGCAATCAGCCCCAGCATTTT
CASSEFVGAFSNQPQHF
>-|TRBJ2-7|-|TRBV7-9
TGTGCCAGCAGCCCCAGGGGCGGTTACGAGCAGTACTTC
CASSPRGGYEQYF
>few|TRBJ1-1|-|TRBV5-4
TGTGCCAGCAGCTCCCACAGGAACACTGAAGCTTTCTTT
CASSSHRNTEAFF
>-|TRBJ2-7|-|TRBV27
TGTGCCAGTCGGGACAATGCCTACGAGCAGTACTTC
CASRDNAYEQYF
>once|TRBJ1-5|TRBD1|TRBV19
TGTGCCAGTAGCCGGACAGGGGGAAATAATCAGCCCCAGCATTTT
CASSRTGGNNQPQHF
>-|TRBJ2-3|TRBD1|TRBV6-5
TGTGCCAGCAGCCCCCGGACAGGGGTTACAGATACGCAGTATTTT
CASSPRTGVTDTQYF
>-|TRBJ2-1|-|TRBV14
TGTGCCAGCAGCCAAGCAGAACGATACAATGAGCAGTTCTTC
CASSQAERYNEQFF
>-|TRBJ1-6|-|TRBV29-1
TGCAGCGTCCGCGAGGCCGTAGATTCACCCCTCCACTTT
CSVREAVDSPLHF
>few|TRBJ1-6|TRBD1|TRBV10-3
TGTGCCATCAGTGAGTTGGGGACAGGGGTTTATAATTCACCCCTCCACTTT
CAISELGTGVYNSPLHF
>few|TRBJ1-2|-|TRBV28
TGTGCCAGCAGTTTACGGGGGGCGTATGGCTACACCTTC
CASSLRGAYGYTF
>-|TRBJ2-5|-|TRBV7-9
TGTGCCAGCAGCTCGGGACACCTCGACCAAGAGACCCAGTACTTC
CASSSGHLDQETQYF
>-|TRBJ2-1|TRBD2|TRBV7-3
TGTGCCAGCAGCTCCGGGACTAGCGGTTTCCATGAGCAGTTCTTC
CASSSGTSGFHEQFF
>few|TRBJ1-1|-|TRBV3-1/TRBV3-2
TGTGCCAGCAGCCACTTGAACACTGAAGCTTTCTTT
CASSHLNTEAFF
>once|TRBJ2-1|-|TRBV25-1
TGTGCCAGCAGTCCCCTAGGGAGCTCCTACAATGAGCAGTTCTTC
CASSPLGSSYNEQFF
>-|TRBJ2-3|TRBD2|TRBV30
TGTGCCTGGAGTCCGACTAGCGGTAACACAGATACGCAGTATTTT
CAWSPTSGNTDTQYF
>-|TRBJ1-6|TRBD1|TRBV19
TGTGCCACTGACGACAGGGGGGATTCACCCCTCCACTTT
CATDDRGDSPLHF
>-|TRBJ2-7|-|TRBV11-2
TGTGCCAGCAGCTTTGGGGACAACGAGCAGTACTTC
CASSFGDNEQYF
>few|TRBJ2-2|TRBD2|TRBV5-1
TGCGCCAGCAGCTGGGGACTAGCGAAATCCACCGGGGAGCTGTTTTTT
CASSWGLAKSTGELFF
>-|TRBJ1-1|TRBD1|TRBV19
TGTGCCAGTAGTCTTTATGGACAGGGTATGAACACTGAAGCTTTCTTT
CASSLYGQGMNTEAFF
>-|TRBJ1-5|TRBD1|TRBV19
TGTGCCAGTAGTATTACAGGGGGCGATCAGCCCCAGCATTTT
CASSITGGDQPQHF
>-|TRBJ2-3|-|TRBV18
TGTGCCAGCTCACCCTATAGCACAGATACGCAGTATTTT
CASSPYSTDTQYF
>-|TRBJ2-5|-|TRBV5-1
TGCGCCAGCAGCGTATTACAAGAGACCCAGTACTTC
CASSVLQETQYF
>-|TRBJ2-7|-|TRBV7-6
TGTGCCAGCAGCTTATTGGGGGACTCCAACTCCTACGAGCAGTACTTC
CASSLLGDSNSYEQYF
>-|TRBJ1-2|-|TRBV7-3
TGTGCCAGCAGCCCAGCGGACGGAAGAGGCTACACCTTC
CASSPADGRGYTF
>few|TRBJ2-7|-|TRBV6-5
TGTGCCAGCAGTTATACAGGGGGGGCCTACTACGAGCAGTACTTC
CASSYTGGAYYEQYF
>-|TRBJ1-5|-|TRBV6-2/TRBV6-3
TGTGCCAGCAGTTACACCTATGGCAATCAGCCCCAGCATTTT
CASSYTYGNQPQHF
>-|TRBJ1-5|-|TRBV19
TGTGCCAGTAGTATGGCGGCGGGGAGAGGGCATCAGCCCCAGCATTTT
CASSMAAGRGHQPQHF
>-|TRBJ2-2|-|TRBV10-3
TGTGCCATCAGTGAGGCCCAGTTCACCGGGGAGCTGTTTTTT
CAISEAQFTGELFF
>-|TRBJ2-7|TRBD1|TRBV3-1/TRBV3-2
TGTGCCAGCAGCTCAGGGACAGCCTTCTACGAGCAGTACTTC
CASSSGTAFYEQYF
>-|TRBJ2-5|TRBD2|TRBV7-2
TGTGCCAGCACCCCCCCCATAGCGGGAGTGGGCCAGTACTTC
CASTPPIAGVGQYF
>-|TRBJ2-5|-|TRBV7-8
TGTGCCAGCAGCCAGCAGGCACACCAAGAGACCCAGTACTTC
CASSQQAHQETQYF
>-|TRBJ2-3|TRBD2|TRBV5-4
TGTGCCAGCAGGTTGACTAGCAGCAGCACAGATACGCAGTATTTT
CASRLTSSSTDTQYF
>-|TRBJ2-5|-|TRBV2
TGTGCCAGCAGCGGGCGGGGCGGCCAAGAGACCCAGTACTTC
CASSGRGGQETQYF
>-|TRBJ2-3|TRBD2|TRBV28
TGTGCCAGCAGTTTATTCGCGACTAGCGGAGGCACAGATACGCAGTATTTT
CASSLFATSGGTDTQYF
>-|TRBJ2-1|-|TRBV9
TGTGCCAGCAGCGTAGAGGGGACTTCCTACAATGAGCAGTTCTTC
CASSVEGTSYNEQFF
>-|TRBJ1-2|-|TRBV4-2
TGTGCCAGCAGCCAAGGCGGTTCCGAGTATGGCTACACCTTC
CASSQGGSEYGYTF
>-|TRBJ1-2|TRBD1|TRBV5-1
TGCGCCAGCAGCTCCTCCGGGACAGGGGGGTTTGGCTACACCTTC
CASSSSGTGGFGYTF
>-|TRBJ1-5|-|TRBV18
TGTGCCAGCTCACCCGAGATGAGCAATCAGCCCCAGCATTTT
CASSPEMSNQPQHF